These 24 T cell receptor beta chains were sequenced from one sample in a study of radiation and T cells in renal cell carcinoma. Produced via immunoSEQ multiplex PCR; TCRdb's table is partial and in-frame only. The sample records about 140,000 clones, roughly 85% being singletons. Stated time point: baseline pretreatment blood. Described treatment: 15 Gy SBRT to primary tumor, nephrectomy 4 weeks later. The source was blood, collected from a patient whose treatment included radiotherapy and nephrectomy. These receptor sequences come from a woman between 45 and 60 years old with renal cell carcinoma.

This clone was found once. V and J are TRBV5-1 and TRBJ2-7; 9 nucleotides match TRBD1. The trim removed 4 bases at V and 0 bases at J, leaving 5 bases unmatched. This CDR3 has 15 residues. Germline V lookup: CDR1 SGHRS, CDR2 YFSETQ. CDR3 nucleotides: TGCGCCAGCAGCACAACAGGGGGCTTCTCCTACGAGCAGTACTTC. As protein: CASSTTGGFSYEQYF. The variable domain in full, completed from reference TRBV5-1 and TRBJ2-7, reads KAGVTQTPRYLIKTRGQQVTLSCSPISGHRSVSWYQQTPGQGLQFLFEYFSETQRNKGNFPGRFSGRQFSNSRSEMNVSTLELGDSALYLCASSTTGGFSYEQYFGPGTRLTVT.

A single count supports this clone. V is TRBV25-1 and J is TRBJ1-2; D not resolved. V lost 6 bases and J 8 bases, leaving 16 bases between the germline ends. Per germline, CDR1 MGHDK and CDR2 SYGVNS. CDR3 size: 13 residues. The DNA of the CDR3 is TGTGCCAGCAGCGGATCCCTTCTGAGGGGCTACACCTTC. Translating it yields CASSGSLLRGYTF.

This rearrangement joins TRBV27 to TRBJ1-1; D gene uncertain. This CDR3 contains 13 residues. The V and J ends lost 5 bases and 2 bases respectively, with 9 bases between them. Looked up from germline, CDR1 is MNHEY and CDR2 is SMNVEV (reference sequence). DNA of the CDR3: TGTGCCAGCAGTCGATCGAGAAACACTGAAGCTTTCTTT. Amino acid sequence: CASSRSRNTEAFF.

V and J are TRBV7-3 and TRBJ2-7; D is perhaps TRBD1 or TRBD2 (6 bases each). The CDR3 is made up of 14 amino acids. Germline CDR1 SGHTA, CDR2 FQGTGA. Trimming shortened V by 8 bases and J by 3 bases, and 17 bases separated the two germline ends. In nucleotides, the CDR3 is TGTGCCAGCCAAGTTTGGCGGGACATCTACGAGCAGTACTTC. This encodes CASQVWRDIYEQYF.

The V call is TRBV5-6, the J call TRBJ2-7; 7 nucleotides line up with TRBD1. The CDR3 has 16 residues. Germline CDR1 reads SGHDT; CDR2 reads YYEEEE. V lost 1 base to trimming and J lost 4 bases; unmatched junction nucleotides: 11. DNA of the CDR3: TGTGCCAGCAGCTTGCGAGAAGGACAGGCCCGATACGAGCAGTACTTC. The encoded protein is CASSLREGQARYEQYF.

The chain is built from TRBV7-2 and TRBJ2-4; possible D gene TRBD2, 7 bases. The ends were cut back, 3 bases at V and 6 bases at J, with 15 bases in the middle. Germline CDR1 SGHTA, CDR2 FQGNSA. The CDR3 length is 15 residues. CDR3 in amino acids: CASSLGGQGRNIQYF. CDR3 sequence (DNA): TGTGCCAGCAGCTTGGGGGGGCAGGGAAGAAACATTCAGTACTTC.

The rearrangement joins TRBV10-1 to TRBJ2-7; the D gene is possibly TRBD2 (5 bases). This CDR3 has 11 residues. The germline V gene encodes CDR1 WNHNN and CDR2 SYGVQD (reference sequence). V was pared by 5 bases and J by 5 bases, with 7 bases between. The CDR3 here is CASSHGDEQYF. CDR3 in DNA: TGCGCCAGCAGTCACGGGGACGAGCAGTACTTC.

The chain couples TRBV7-6 to TRBJ2-7, with D tentatively TRBD2 (6 bases). This CDR3 has 18 amino acids. The V and J ends lost 4 bases and 7 bases respectively, with 29 bases between them. The V gene's germline CDR1 is SGHVS and CDR2 FNYEAQ. The CDR3 sequence: CASSSRAPGTLQAWEQYF. In nucleotides, the CDR3 is TGTGCCAGCAGCTCCCGAGCACCCGGGACTCTCCAAGCATGGGAGCAGTACTTC.

The chain joins TRBV7-2 to TRBJ2-1, with TRBD2 as a possible D gene (5 bases). The CDR3 has 11 amino acids. With 5 bases removed from V and 13 bases from J, the gap between germline ends came to 12 bases. Germline V CDR1 and CDR2: SGHTA, FQGNSA. The CDR3 bases are TGTGCCAGCAGCCAGACTATTACCCAGTTCTTC. Translating it yields CASSQTITQFF.

The chain links TRBV25-1 to TRBJ2-4; D may be TRBD2 (6 bases). Germline V gene sequence: CDR1 MGHDK, CDR2 SYGVNS. CDR3 length equals 12 residues. V was clipped by 7 bases and J by 6 bases, with 10 bases between them. The CDR3 here is CASTDGGNIQYF. In nucleotides, the CDR3 is TGTGCCAGCACCGACGGGGGAAACATTCAGTACTTC.

This chain joins TRBV27 and TRBJ1-2; possibly TRBD1 for D (5 bases). The V end lost 5 bases, the J end lost 7 bases, and 14 bases lay between the germline ends. Germline V gene data show CDR1 as MNHEY and CDR2 as SMNVEV (reference sequence). The CDR3 spans 13 residues. Written as DNA, the CDR3 is TGTGCCAGCAGTCCCACGGGGGTGGCTGGCTACACCTTC. This codes for CASSPTGVAGYTF.

This clone came up once. The chain carries TRBV4-3 and TRBJ1-3; D gene unclear. Germline values: CDR1 LGHNA, CDR2 YSLEER. The V end lost 3 bases, the J end lost 0 bases, and 15 bases lay between the germline ends. The length of the CDR3 is 17 residues. For the CDR3, the DNA is TGCGCCAGCAGCCAGACGCGGCCGGAAAGCTCTGGAAACACCATATATTTT. Translating gives CASSQTRPESSGNTIYF.

The chain links TRBV10-3 to TRBJ1-2; D gene ambiguous. V was shortened by 5 bases and J by 3 bases, with 7 bases between the two germline ends. CDR1 ENHRY and CDR2 SYGVKD come from the germline V gene. The CDR3 sequence is 12 residues long. CDR3 coding DNA: TGTGCCATCAGTAGGGAATACTATGGCTACACCTTC. It specifies CAISREYYGYTF.

The chain has TRBV5-6 and TRBJ1-4, with a possible D match to TRBD1 (5 bases). Per the germline V gene, CDR1 is SGHDT and CDR2 is YYEEEE. This CDR3 comprises 15 residues. The V end was cut by 3 bases, the J end by 6 bases, with 15 bases between. The CDR3 DNA reads as TGTGCCAGCAGCTCCCCATCAGGGAGAGATGAAAAACTGTTTTTT. Residues: CASSSPSGRDEKLFF.

The rearrangement uses TRBV7-2 and TRBJ1-5; D call uncertain. The CDR3 consists of 13 residues. V lost 1 base to trimming and J lost 5 bases, with 6 bases between them. Germline CDR1 and CDR2: SGHTA and FQGNSA. DNA of the CDR3: TGTGCCAGCAGCTTAGGGGTATATCAGCCCCAGCATTTT. Its translation: CASSLGVYQPQHF.

J is TRBJ1-2 and V is TRBV6-5, with D maybe TRBD1 (6 bases). Trimming took off 6 bases at V and 4 bases at J, with 18 bases between the two ends. The CDR3 sequence is 15 residues long. Germline V gene data show CDR1 as MNHEY and CDR2 as SVGAGI. CDR3 protein: CASSPGQGDLYGYTF. The CDR3 DNA is TGTGCCAGCAGCCCGGGACAAGGGGACCTCTATGGCTACACCTTC.

This clone was found a few times. For the CDR3, the DNA is TGTGCCAGCAGTGAAAGTCAGGGGAGCGGCTACACCTTC. This codes for CASSESQGSGYTF. The V gene is TRBV6-1, the J gene TRBJ1-2, with D possibly matching TRBD1 (6 bases). CDR3 length: 13 residues. Germline V lookup: CDR1 MNHNS, CDR2 SASEGT. The V end lost 2 bases, the J end lost 8 bases, and 12 bases lay between the germline ends.

This CDR3 reads CASSLVQGPSGGYTF. For the CDR3, the DNA is TGTGCCAGCAGCCTAGTGCAGGGACCCAGCGGTGGCTACACCTTC. The chain combines TRBV7-8 with TRBJ1-2; D might be TRBD1 (5 bases). Germline CDR1 reads SGHVS; CDR2 reads FQNEAQ. The CDR3 has 15 amino acids. V lost 5 bases and J 7 bases, leaving 20 bases between the germline ends.

The rearrangement uses TRBV7-2 and TRBJ2-5; D uncertain. This CDR3 has 14 amino acids. Between the trimmed V and J ends, which lost 2 bases and 5 bases, there was a span of 12 bases. The germline gives CDR1 SGHTA, CDR2 FQGNSA. Here the CDR3 reads CASSLINTRETQYF. CDR3 DNA: TGTGCCAGCAGCTTAATCAACACCCGGGAGACCCAGTACTTC.

This CDR3 is CASSVEQDNSPLHF. In DNA form, the CDR3 reads TGTGCCAGCAGCGTGGAACAGGATAATTCACCCCTCCACTTT. The chain employs TRBV9 and TRBJ1-6; a weak D match, TRBD1 (5 bases). Per germline, CDR1 SGDLS and CDR2 YYNGEE. The CDR3 sequence is 14 residues long. The ends were cut back, 2 bases at V and 5 bases at J, with 8 bases in the middle.

The CDR3 loop reads CASSQEESSYNSPLHF. In nucleotides, the CDR3 is TGCGCCAGCAGCCAAGAAGAGAGCTCCTATAATTCACCCCTCCACTTT. The rearrangement uses TRBV4-1 and TRBJ1-6, with D unresolved. Per germline, CDR1 MGHRA and CDR2 YSYEKL. The CDR3 contains 16 residues. V lost 0 bases, J lost 0 bases, and 6 bases lay in between.

In its sample, this clone was seen once. The V call is TRBV7-2, the J call TRBJ2-1; no clear D gene. V lost 1 base and J lost 9, with 4 bases in between. This CDR3 spans 11 amino acids. Germline lookup yields CDR1 SGHTA and CDR2 FQGNSA. CDR3 loop: CASSLGVEQFF. CDR3 coding DNA: TGTGCCAGCAGCTTAGGGGTTGAGCAGTTCTTC.

V usage is TRBV29-1 and J usage is TRBJ2-1, with TRBD2 as a possible D gene (6 bases). V lost 6 bases and J lost 0, with 9 bases in between. CDR3 size: 13 residues. CDR1 SQVTM and CDR2 ANQGSEA come from the germline V gene. CDR3 region: CSVDGSSYNEQFF. The CDR3 DNA is TGCAGCGTAGACGGGAGCTCCTACAATGAGCAGTTCTTC.

This clone appeared a few times. The V gene is TRBV7-6, the J gene TRBJ1-2; D is undetermined. Deletions cut 5 bases from V and 4 bases from J, with 11 bases between. The CDR3 sequence is 13 residues long. CDR1 is SGHVS, CDR2 FNYEAQ, per germline. CDR3 sequence: CASSDGRIYGYTF. The CDR3 DNA follows: TGTGCCAGCAGCGATGGACGGATCTATGGCTACACCTTC.